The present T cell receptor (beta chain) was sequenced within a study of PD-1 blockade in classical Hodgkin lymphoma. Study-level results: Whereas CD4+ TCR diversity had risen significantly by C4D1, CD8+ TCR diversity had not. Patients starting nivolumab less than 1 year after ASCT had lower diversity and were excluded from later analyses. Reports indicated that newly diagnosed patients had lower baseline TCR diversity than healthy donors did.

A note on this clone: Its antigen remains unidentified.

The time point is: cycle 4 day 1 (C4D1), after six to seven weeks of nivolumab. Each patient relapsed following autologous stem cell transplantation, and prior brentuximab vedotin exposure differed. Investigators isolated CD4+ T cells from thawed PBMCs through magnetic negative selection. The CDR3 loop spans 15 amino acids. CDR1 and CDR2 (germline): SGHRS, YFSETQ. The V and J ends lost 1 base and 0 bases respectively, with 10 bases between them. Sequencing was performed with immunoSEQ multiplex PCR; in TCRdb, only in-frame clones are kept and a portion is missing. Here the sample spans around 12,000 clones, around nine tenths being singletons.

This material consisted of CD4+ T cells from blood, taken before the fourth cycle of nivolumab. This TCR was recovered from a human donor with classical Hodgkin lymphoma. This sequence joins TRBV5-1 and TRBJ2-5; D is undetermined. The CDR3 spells CASSLTRTYQETQYF. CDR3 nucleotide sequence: TGCGCCAGCAGCTTGACCCGGACGTACCAAGAGACCCAGTACTTC.